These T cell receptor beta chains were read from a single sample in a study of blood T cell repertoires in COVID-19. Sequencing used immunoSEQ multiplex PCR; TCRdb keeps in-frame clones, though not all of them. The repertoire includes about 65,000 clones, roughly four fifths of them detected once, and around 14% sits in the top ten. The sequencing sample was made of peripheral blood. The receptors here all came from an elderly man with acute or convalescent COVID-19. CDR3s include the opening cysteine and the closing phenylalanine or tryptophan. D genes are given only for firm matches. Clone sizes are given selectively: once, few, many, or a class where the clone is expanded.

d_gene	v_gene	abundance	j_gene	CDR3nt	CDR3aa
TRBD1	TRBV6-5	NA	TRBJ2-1	TGTGCCAGCAGCCTAGACAGGGCAGCCAATGAGCAGTTCTTC	CASSLDRAANEQFF
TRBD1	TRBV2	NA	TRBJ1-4	TGTGCCAGCCTCAGGGGGATCAATGAAAAACTGTTTTTT	CASLRGINEKLFF
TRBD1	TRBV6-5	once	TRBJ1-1	TGTGCCAGCAGAAGACAGGGGGCAGCGGACACTGAAGCTTTCTTT	CASRRQGAADTEAFF
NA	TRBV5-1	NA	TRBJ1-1	TGCGCCAGCGGGCCGAGAAACACTGAAGCTTTCTTT	CASGPRNTEAFF
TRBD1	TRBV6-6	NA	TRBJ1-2	TGTGCCAGCAGTTACGGCCAGGGGGGAGTGGATGGCTACACCTTC	CASSYGQGGVDGYTF
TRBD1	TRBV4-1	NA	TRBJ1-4	TGCGCCAGCAGCCAAGGGCTGCAGGGGGCTGGAAAACTGTTTTTT	CASSQGLQGAGKLFF
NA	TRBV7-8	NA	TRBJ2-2	TGTGCCAGCAGCTTAATTGCGGGGGCCGGGTACGGGGAGCTGTTTTTT	CASSLIAGAGYGELFF
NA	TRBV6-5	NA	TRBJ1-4	TGTGCCAGCAGACCGGGACGGGGGGATGAAAAACTGTTTTTT	CASRPGRGDEKLFF
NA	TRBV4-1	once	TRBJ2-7	TGCGCCAGCAGCCAAGATTCCTACTCCTACGAGCAGTACTTC	CASSQDSYSYEQYF
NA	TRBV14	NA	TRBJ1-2	TGTGCCAGCAGCCAAGCCCCAGCTAACTATGGCTACACCTTC	CASSQAPANYGYTF
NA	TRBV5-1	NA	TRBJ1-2	TGCGCCAGCAGCTTGTGGGGCAATGGCTACACCTTC	CASSLWGNGYTF
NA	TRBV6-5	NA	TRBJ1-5	TGTGCCACCCGCGAAATCTGGGGGCTGAACCAGCCCCAGCATTTT	CATREIWGLNQPQHF
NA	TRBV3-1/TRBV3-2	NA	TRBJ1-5	TGTGCCAGCAGCCAAGCCGGGGAACCTAATCAGCCCCAGCATTTT	CASSQAGEPNQPQHF
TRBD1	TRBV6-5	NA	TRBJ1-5	TGTGCCAGCAGCGAGACAGGGGAGAAGGGTCAGCCCCAGCATTTT	CASSETGEKGQPQHF
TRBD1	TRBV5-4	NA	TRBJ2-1	TGTGCCAGCAGCTTGGGACAGGGGTCCCACAATGAGCAGTTCTTC	CASSLGQGSHNEQFF
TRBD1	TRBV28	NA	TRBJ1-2	TGTGCCAGCAGTTCGCCAACGACAGGGAGCGGCTACACCTTC	CASSSPTTGSGYTF
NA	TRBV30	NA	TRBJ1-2	TGTGCCTGGAGTGCAAGGGGTGGTGGCTACACCTTC	CAWSARGGGYTF
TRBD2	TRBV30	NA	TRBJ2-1	TGTGCCTGGACGGGATTTCGAAGCGGGGGGGGTAATGAGCAGTTCTTC	CAWTGFRSGGGNEQFF
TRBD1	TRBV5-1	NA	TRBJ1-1	TGCGCCAGCAGCTTGGTCTCGGCAGGGGGATTGATGGACACTGAAGCTTTCTTT	CASSLVSAGGLMDTEAFF
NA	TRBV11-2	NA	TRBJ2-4	TGTGCCAGCAGCTTAGGGTCTAGCGCGGCCGTTCAGTACTTC	CASSLGSSAAVQYF
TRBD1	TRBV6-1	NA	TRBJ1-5	TGTGCCAGCAGTGCCAAAATGACAGGGATCCCTCAGCCCCAGCATTTT	CASSAKMTGIPQPQHF
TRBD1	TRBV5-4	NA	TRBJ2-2	TGTGCCAGCAGCCAAGACAGGGCGAACACCGGGGAGCTGTTTTTT	CASSQDRANTGELFF
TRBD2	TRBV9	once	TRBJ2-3	TGTGCCAGCAGCGTAGGTGAGCGGGGGGGCACAGATACGCAGTATTTT	CASSVGERGGTDTQYF
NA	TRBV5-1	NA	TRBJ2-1	TGCGCCAGCAGCGCCCCGCCGGTAGATGAGCAGTTCTTC	CASSAPPVDEQFF
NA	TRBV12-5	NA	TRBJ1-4	TGTGCTAGTGGTTTGTCGGGTGAAAAACTGTTTTTT	CASGLSGEKLFF
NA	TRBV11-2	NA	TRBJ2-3	TGTGCCAGCAGCTTACTGAGGAACCCCACAGATACGCAGTATTTT	CASSLLRNPTDTQYF
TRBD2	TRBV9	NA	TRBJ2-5	TGTGCCAGCAGCGTTACTAGCGGACAAGAGACCCAGTACTTC	CASSVTSGQETQYF
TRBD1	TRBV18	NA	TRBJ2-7	TGTGCCAGCTCACTTCGGACAGGAAGGAACGAGCAGTACTTC	CASSLRTGRNEQYF
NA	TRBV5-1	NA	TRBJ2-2	TGCGCCAGCAGCTTCGGGGGCCGGCAGGGGGTAGACACCGGGGAGCTGTTTTTT	CASSFGGRQGVDTGELFF
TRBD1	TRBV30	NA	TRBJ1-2	TGTGCCTGGAGGGGACAGCTTGACACCTTCTATGGCTACACCTTC	CAWRGQLDTFYGYTF
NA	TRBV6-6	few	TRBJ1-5	TGTGCCAGCAGGAGGGAGAGTAGCAATCAGCCCCAGCATTTT	CASRRESSNQPQHF
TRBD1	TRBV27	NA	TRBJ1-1	TGTGCCAGCAGTTTAATGTGGCAGGGGGACACTGAAGCTTTCTTT	CASSLMWQGDTEAFF
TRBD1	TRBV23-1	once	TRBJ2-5	TGCGCCAGCACAGGGACAGATCCGTACCAAGAGACCCAGTACTTC	CASTGTDPYQETQYF
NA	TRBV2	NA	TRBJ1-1	TGTGCCAGCAGCCTAAACAGTGGCTTGTTGCTGAACACTGAAGCTTTCTTT	CASSLNSGLLLNTEAFF
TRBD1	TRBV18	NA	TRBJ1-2	TGTGCCAGCTCTCCAGGACAGGGAAGGACCTATGGGGGCTACACCTTC	CASSPGQGRTYGGYTF
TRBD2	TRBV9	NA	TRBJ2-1	TGTGCCAGCAGCGTCCGCGGGGCGGGGGGGATATCCTACAATGAGCAGTTCTTC	CASSVRGAGGISYNEQFF
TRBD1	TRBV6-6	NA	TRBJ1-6	TGTGCCAGCAGTTTACAGGGGAAAAATTCACCCCTCCACTTT	CASSLQGKNSPLHF
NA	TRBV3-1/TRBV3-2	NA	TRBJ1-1	TGTGCCAGCAGCCAAGCACAGGGTGAAGCTTTCTTT	CASSQAQGEAFF
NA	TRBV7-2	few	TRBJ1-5	TGTGCCAGCAGCTTAATGGGGAGGAACAATCAGCCCCAGCATTTT	CASSLMGRNNQPQHF
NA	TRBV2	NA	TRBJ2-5	TGTGCCAGCAGTGTAGGTACAGAACAAGAGACCCAGTACTTC	CASSVGTEQETQYF
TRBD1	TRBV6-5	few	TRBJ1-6	TGTGCCAGCAGGGACAGGGGAGCTAATTCACCCCTCCACTTT	CASRDRGANSPLHF
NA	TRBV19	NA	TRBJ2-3	TGTGCCAGTAGTCTCCGTTGGGTGGAGGCAGATACGCAGTATTTT	CASSLRWVEADTQYF
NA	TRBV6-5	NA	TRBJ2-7	TGTGCCACACAGGACCCGACCTACGAGCAGTACTTC	CATQDPTYEQYF
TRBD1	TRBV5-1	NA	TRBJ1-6	TGCGCCAGCAGCTCTGGGACAGACTTCTATTCACCCCTCCACTTT	CASSSGTDFYSPLHF
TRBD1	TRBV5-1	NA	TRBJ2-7	TGCGCCAGCAGCTTGCCGGGACAGGGAGACCACGAGCAGTACTTC	CASSLPGQGDHEQYF
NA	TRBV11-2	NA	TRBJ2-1	TGTGCCAGCAGTTACGACAGATACTCCTACAATGAGCAGTTCTTC	CASSYDRYSYNEQFF
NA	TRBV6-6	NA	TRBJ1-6	TGTGCCAGCAGTTACGTGGGGAGTAATTCACCCCTCCACTTT	CASSYVGSNSPLHF
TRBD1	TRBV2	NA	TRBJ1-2	TGTGCCAGCAGCGAGACAGGGGGGGACTACACCTTC	CASSETGGDYTF
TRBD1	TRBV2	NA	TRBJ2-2	TGTGCCAGCAGTGAATCTGACAGGGTCTCAAGCGGGGAGCTGTTTTTT	CASSESDRVSSGELFF
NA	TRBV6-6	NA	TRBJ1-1	TGTGCCAGCAGTGCCCGCGGACAGTCGAACACTGAAGCTTTCTTT	CASSARGQSNTEAFF
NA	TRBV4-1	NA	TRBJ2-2	TGCGCCCGCAGCCTTAGGGGGGGGGCGAACACCGGGGAGCTGTTTTTT	CARSLRGGANTGELFF
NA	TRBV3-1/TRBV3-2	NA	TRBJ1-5	TGTGCCAGTGCGTTAGGGGAGGATCAGCCCCAGCATTTT	CASALGEDQPQHF
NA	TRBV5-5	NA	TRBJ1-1	TGTGCCAGCAGCTTACATTACGTCACTGAAGCTTTCTTT	CASSLHYVTEAFF
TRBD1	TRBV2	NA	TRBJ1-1	TGTGCCGGAATACAGGGGTGGGGCACTGAAGCTTTCTTT	CAGIQGWGTEAFF
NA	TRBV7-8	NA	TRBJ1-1	TGTGCCAGCAGCTTCCCCGGGGGAGGAGGAGAAGCTTTCTTT	CASSFPGGGGEAFF
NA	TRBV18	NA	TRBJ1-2	TGTGCCAGCTCACCAAACGGGGTGCATGGCTACACCTTC	CASSPNGVHGYTF
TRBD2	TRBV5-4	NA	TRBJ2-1	TGTGCCAGCAGCTCCAAGGGGAGGGCACTCAATGAGCAGTTCTTC	CASSSKGRALNEQFF